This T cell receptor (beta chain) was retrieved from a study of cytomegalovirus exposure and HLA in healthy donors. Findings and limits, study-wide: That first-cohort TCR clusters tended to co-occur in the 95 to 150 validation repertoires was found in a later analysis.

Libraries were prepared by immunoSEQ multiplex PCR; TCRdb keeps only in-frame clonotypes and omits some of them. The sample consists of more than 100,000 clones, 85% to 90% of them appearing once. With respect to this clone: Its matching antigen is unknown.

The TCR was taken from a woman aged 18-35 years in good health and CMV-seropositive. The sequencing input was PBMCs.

CDR3 nucleotide sequence: TGTGCCAGCAGCATCCTTTTTGGGACAAGCACAGATACGCAGTATTTT. Amino acids: CASSILFGTSTDTQYF. The chain employs TRBV13 and TRBJ2-3; perhaps TRBD1 as D (6 bases). The V and J ends lost 5 bases and 0 bases respectively, with 15 bases between them. The germline V gene encodes CDR1 PRHDT and CDR2 FYEKMQ (reference sequence). This CDR3 has 16 amino acids.